This is a list of T cell receptor beta chains from one sample in a study of blood T cell repertoires in COVID-19. Data came from immunoSEQ multiplex PCR; TCRdb stores just in-frame clones and leaves some out. Here the sample spans hundreds of thousands of clones, 75% to 90% being singletons. Sequencing was performed on peripheral blood. The receptors shown here come from a man aged 40-49 years with acute or convalescent COVID-19. CDR3s include the opening cysteine and the closing phenylalanine or tryptophan. The order of the fields is CDR3 protein, CDR3 DNA, V gene, clone size, J gene, D gene. The D gene is left open where the match is weak. Rows may omit the clone size; those that give it use once, few, many or a size class.

CASSGQPWSGELFF TGTGCCAGTAGTGGACAGCCTTGGTCCGGGGAGCTGTTTTTT TRBV19 - TRBJ2-2 -
CASSLGGRVKTQYF TGTGCCAGCAGTTTAGGCGGGAGGGTAAAGACCCAGTACTTC TRBV28 once TRBJ2-5 TRBD2
CASSLGAAGAMGDTTQYF TGTGCCAGCAGCTTAGGAGCCGCGGGAGCGATGGGAGATACGACCCAGTACTTC TRBV11-3 - TRBJ2-5 TRBD2
CASSPRQGRYEQYF TGTGCCAGCAGCCCCCGCCAGGGTCGGTACGAGCAGTACTTC TRBV7-2 - TRBJ2-7 -
CASSIETEYGYTF TGTGCCAGTAGTATAGAGACGGAGTATGGCTACACCTTC TRBV19 - TRBJ1-2 -
CASSLGHETNYGYTF TGCGCCAGCAGCTTGGGACATGAGACTAACTATGGCTACACCTTC TRBV5-1 - TRBJ1-2 -
CASSQDYGTIDYNEQFF TGCGCCAGCAGCCAAGATTATGGGACAATAGACTACAATGAGCAGTTCTTC TRBV4-1 - TRBJ2-1 -
CATGSTGAGANVLTF TGTGCCACCGGGAGTACAGGGGCTGGGGCCAACGTCCTGACTTTC TRBV24-1 - TRBJ2-6 TRBD1
CASSLVGNNQPQHF TGTGCCAGCAGCTTGGTCGGGAACAATCAGCCCCAGCATTTT TRBV5-5 - TRBJ1-5 -
CASRQTGIKQYF TGTGCCAGCAGACAGACAGGCATCAAGCAGTACTTC TRBV28 - TRBJ2-7 -
CASHERDRLNTEAFF TGTGCCAGCCACGAAAGGGACAGATTGAACACTGAAGCTTTCTTT TRBV28 few TRBJ1-1 TRBD1
CASSPPDSINSPLHF TGCGCCAGCAGCCCTCCCGACAGTATTAATTCACCCCTCCACTTT TRBV4-1 - TRBJ1-6 -
CASSTPTGARSDEQFF TGTGCCAGCAGCACCCCGACAGGGGCCCGTTCCGATGAGCAGTTCTTC TRBV5-4 - TRBJ2-1 TRBD1
CAWSVQDNQPQHF TGTGCCTGGAGTGTACAGGACAATCAGCCCCAGCATTTT TRBV30 - TRBJ1-5 -
CASSIGQSNQPQHF TGTGCCAGTAGTATAGGGCAGAGCAATCAGCCCCAGCATTTT TRBV19 - TRBJ1-5 -
CAWSTLEQGTRYEQYF TGTGCCTGGAGTACCCTAGAACAGGGGACCAGGTACGAGCAGTACTTC TRBV30 - TRBJ2-7 TRBD1
CASTQLITGNEAFF TGTGCCAGTACCCAACTAATTACAGGGAATGAAGCTTTCTTT TRBV19 - TRBJ1-1 -
CASRSYGTSGYNEQFF TGTGCCAGCAGATCCTACGGGACTAGCGGGTATAATGAGCAGTTCTTC TRBV6-6 - TRBJ2-1 TRBD2
CASSFGSSYNEQFF TGTGCCAGCAGCTTTGGGAGCTCCTACAATGAGCAGTTCTTC TRBV5-4 - TRBJ2-1 -
CASSWATGDAFF TGTGCCAGCAGCTGGGCCACAGGGGATGCTTTCTTT TRBV7-9 - TRBJ1-1 TRBD1